These T cell receptor beta chains were read from a single sample in a study of blood T cells in healthy people across ages. TCRdb used MiXCR to reprocess the 5' RACE reads, holding one entry per CDR3 protein. The repertoire holds some 710,000 distinct CDR3 sequences, about a fifth seen once, with roughly 22% in the top ten. The material sequenced was blood. The source of these receptors is a man in his sixties or seventies in good health. Each CDR3 is given with its conserved first and last residue. The D gene is left open where the match is weak. Size is omitted from some rows. Given values are once, few, many or a class for expanded clones.

clone size	V gene	J gene	D gene	CDR3 protein	CDR3 DNA
.	TRBV10-3	TRBJ2-3	TRBD1	CAISTTGGSSTDTQYF	TGTGCCATCAGCACGACAGGGGGAAGTAGCACAGATACGCAGTATTTT
once	TRBV20-1	TRBJ2-3	TRBD2	CSASAQVASGRRITDTQYF	TGCAGTGCTAGCGCCCAAGTTGCTAGCGGGAGGCGGATCACAGATACGCAGTATTTT
.	TRBV29-1	TRBJ1-4	.	CSAQTRNEKLFF	TGCAGCGCCCAGACAAGGAATGAAAAACTGTTTTTT
.	TRBV7-9	TRBJ1-3	.	CASSLPVRVRGNTIYF	TGTGCCAGCAGCTTGCCCGTCAGGGTGAGAGGAAACACCATATATTTT
.	TRBV6-2/TRBV6-3	TRBJ1-5	.	CASSPGVGSNQPQHF	TGTGCCAGCAGCCCAGGGGTGGGGAGCAATCAGCCCCAGCATTTT
many	TRBV5-5	TRBJ2-1	.	CASSRDITYNEQFF	TGTGCCAGCAGCCGGGACATAACCTACAATGAGCAGTTCTTC
.	TRBV3-1	TRBJ2-5	.	CASSHRGPGGTQYF	TGTGCCAGCAGCCACCGAGGACCCGGAGGGACCCAGTACTTC
.	TRBV7-9	TRBJ1-4	.	CASSSYFITTTNEKLFF	TGTGCCAGCAGCTCCTACTTCATCACAACAACTAATGAAAAACTGTTTTTT
.	TRBV5-1	TRBJ2-7	.	CASRLELRAYEQYF	TGCGCCAGCAGACTGGAGCTTAGAGCCTACGAGCAGTACTTC
few	TRBV4-2	TRBJ1-4	.	CASSLSGGGTGEKLFF	TGTGCCAGCAGCCTCAGCGGAGGTGGGACTGGCGAAAAACTGTTTTTT
.	TRBV14	TRBJ2-7	.	CASSQAMDPYEQYF	TGTGCCAGCAGCCAAGCAATGGATCCCTACGAGCAGTACTTC
few	TRBV9	TRBJ2-3	TRBD1	CASSALPQGVADTQYF	TGTGCCAGCAGCGCGTTGCCCCAGGGGGTAGCAGATACGCAGTATTTT
many	TRBV28	TRBJ1-5	.	CATGLPLGPQHF	TGTGCCACCGGACTGCCTTTGGGGCCCCAGCATTTT
.	TRBV30	TRBJ1-4	.	CAWSPGPNNEKLFF	TGTGCCTGGAGCCCGGGACCGAATAATGAAAAACTGTTTTTT
.	TRBV10-3	TRBJ2-3	.	CAISRDSSTDTQYF	TGTGCCATCAGTCGTGACTCTAGCACAGATACGCAGTATTTT
.	TRBV7-6	TRBJ2-1	.	CASSKDSYNEQFF	TGTGCCAGCAGCAAGGATTCCTACAATGAGCAGTTCTTC
.	TRBV20-1	TRBJ2-1	TRBD2	CSARDSSGRTSYNEQFF	TGCAGTGCTAGAGATAGTAGCGGGAGGACTTCCTACAATGAGCAGTTCTTC
few	TRBV18	TRBJ2-1	.	CANSPQGVNEQFF	TGTGCCAACTCACCACAGGGCGTCAATGAGCAGTTCTTC
.	TRBV7-8	TRBJ2-3	TRBD2	CASSLSGGFGDAQYF	TGTGCCAGCAGCCTAAGCGGGGGCTTTGGGGATGCGCAGTATTTT
.	TRBV20-1	TRBJ1-2	TRBD1	CSAKGTGSAYGYTF	TGCAGTGCGAAAGGGACAGGGAGTGCCTATGGCTACACCTTC
.	TRBV19	TRBJ2-2	.	CASSIMGSTGELFF	TGTGCCAGTAGTATAATGGGCAGCACCGGGGAGCTGTTTTTT
few	TRBV29-1	TRBJ2-5	.	CSVEFPGQQETQYF	TGCAGCGTTGAATTTCCGGGGCAGCAAGAGACCCAGTACTTC
few	TRBV5-1	TRBJ2-7	.	CASGEGTYEQYF	TGCGCCAGCGGAGAGGGAACTTACGAGCAGTACTTC
.	TRBV15	TRBJ2-1	.	CASGGGLNNEQFF	TGTGCCAGTGGGGGGGGGCTCAACAATGAGCAGTTCTTC
.	TRBV19	TRBJ1-4	.	CASSMRHQSTNEKLFF	TGTGCCAGTAGTATGAGACACCAGTCAACTAATGAAAAACTGTTTTTT
.	TRBV6-5	TRBJ2-3	TRBD2	CASSYSMDVIAGFTDTQYF	TGTGCCAGCAGTTACTCGATGGACGTAATAGCGGGGTTCACAGATACGCAGTATTTT
many	TRBV20-1	TRBJ2-3	.	CSARSNNPDTQYF	TGCAGTGCTAGATCCAACAACCCCGATACGCAGTATTTT
few	TRBV25-1	TRBJ2-4	TRBD1	CAGRGTGGFKNIQYF	TGTGCCGGCAGAGGGACAGGGGGTTTCAAAAACATTCAGTACTTC
many	TRBV29-1	TRBJ1-1	.	CSVGGVRWTFF	TGCAGCGTTGGTGGGGTAAGGTGGACTTTCTTT
few	TRBV7-8	TRBJ1-2	.	CASSPRREFGYTF	TGTGCCAGCAGCCCCAGGAGGGAGTTTGGCTACACCTTC
.	TRBV18	TRBJ2-2	TRBD1	CASSPFRQGTRTGELFF	TGTGCCAGCTCACCTTTCCGACAGGGGACGAGGACCGGGGAGCTGTTTTTT
.	TRBV20-1	TRBJ2-3	.	CSARLVGIDTQYF	TGCAGTGCCAGACTAGTCGGTATAGATACGCAGTATTTT
.	TRBV14	TRBJ1-1	TRBD1	CASSQEGGRGKEAFF	TGTGCCAGCAGCCAAGAGGGGGGCAGGGGGAAAGAAGCTTTCTTT
once	TRBV12-5	TRBJ1-1	.	CASGLASGDTEAFF	TGTGCTAGTGGTTTGGCCTCAGGGGACACTGAAGCTTTCTTT
few	TRBV6-6	TRBJ1-1	.	CASSYGQEAFF	TGTGCCAGCAGTTATGGGCAGGAAGCTTTCTTT
few	TRBV12-3/TRBV12-4	TRBJ1-5	TRBD1	CASSFDSPGGYQPQHF	TGTGCCAGCAGTTTCGATAGTCCAGGGGGCTATCAGCCCCAGCATTTT
few	TRBV29-1	TRBJ2-2	.	CSVDAPGIGELFF	TGCAGCGTTGATGCCCCCGGAATCGGGGAGCTGTTTTTT
few	TRBV11-2	TRBJ2-7	.	CASSNFGALGNEQYF	TGTGCCAGCAGCAACTTCGGTGCTTTGGGTAACGAGCAGTACTTC
.	TRBV24-1	TRBJ2-1	TRBD2	CATSDSRLAGVDEQFF	TGTGCCACCAGTGATTCCCGACTAGCGGGAGTCGATGAGCAGTTCTTC
.	TRBV6-1	TRBJ2-1	.	CASREGLTTYNEQFF	TGTGCCAGCAGGGAGGGACTTACTACCTACAATGAGCAGTTCTTC
.	TRBV6-5	TRBJ1-3	.	CASSYSGGLWDTIYF	TGTGCCAGCAGTTACTCCGGGGGCTTATGGGACACCATATATTTT
few	TRBV28	TRBJ2-4	.	CASDGVAKNIQYF	TGTGCCTCCGACGGGGTAGCCAAAAACATTCAGTACTTC
.	TRBV5-1	TRBJ2-3	TRBD2	CASSSAPSGAPDTQYF	TGCGCCAGCAGCTCGGCTCCTAGCGGGGCGCCGGATACGCAGTATTTT
.	TRBV20-1	TRBJ2-1	.	CSARDYRADEQFF	TGCAGTGCTAGAGATTATAGGGCCGATGAGCAGTTCTTC
few	TRBV20-1	TRBJ2-1	.	CSATAIRLYNEQFF	TGCAGTGCTACCGCCATAAGGCTCTACAATGAGCAGTTCTTC
few	TRBV9	TRBJ2-1	TRBD1	CASSVGDRDSNEQFF	TGTGCCAGCAGCGTAGGGGACAGGGATTCAAATGAGCAGTTCTTC
many	TRBV5-1	TRBJ2-7	TRBD1	CASSSGQTYEQYF	TGCGCCAGCAGCTCGGGACAGACCTACGAGCAGTACTTC
.	TRBV2	TRBJ1-5	.	CASSDAGLGQPQHF	TGTGCCAGCAGTGATGCAGGGCTCGGTCAGCCCCAGCATTTT
few	TRBV20-1	TRBJ1-2	TRBD1	CSAREKGAGGYTF	TGCAGTGCTAGAGAAAAGGGGGCCGGCGGCTACACCTTC
few	TRBV18	TRBJ1-1	.	CASSPEQGNTEAFF	TGTGCCAGCTCACCAGAGCAGGGGAACACTGAAGCTTTCTTT
once	TRBV5-1	TRBJ2-1	TRBD1	CASSPEQGATYNEQFF	TGCGCCAGCAGCCCGGAGCAGGGGGCGACCTACAATGAGCAGTTCTTC
few	TRBV20-1	TRBJ2-3	TRBD2	CRAGTSGTDTQYF	TGCAGAGCCGGGACTAGCGGGACAGATACGCAGTATTTT
.	TRBV11-1	TRBJ2-1	TRBD1	CASSRGQGWGNEQFF	TGTGCCAGCAGCCGAGGACAGGGGTGGGGCAATGAGCAGTTCTTC
few	TRBV7-6	TRBJ1-1	.	CASSLAIGRAATEAFF	TGTGCCAGCAGCTTAGCTATTGGCAGGGCGGCCACTGAAGCTTTCTTT
few	TRBV27	TRBJ1-4	.	CASSTYSSITNEKLFF	TGTGCCAGCAGTACATATAGCAGCATCACTAATGAAAAACTGTTTTTT
.	TRBV4-1	TRBJ1-4	.	CASSQAHGATNEKLFF	TGCGCCAGCAGCCAAGCCCACGGCGCAACTAATGAAAAACTGTTTTTT